The sequence of this T cell receptor beta chain was determined in a study of blood T cells in healthy people across ages. A sample-barcoded 5' primer and a J-beta primer mix were used in a second PCR of about 7 to 12 cycles. Via MiXCR, TCRdb re-called the 5' RACE reads, giving one row per CDR3 protein. The sample has about 720,000 distinct CDR3 sequences, 20% to 25% seen once. Germline loops: CDR1 SGHRS, CDR2 YFSETQ. CDR3 size: 14 residues. The ends were cut back, 0 bases at V and 1 base at J, with 6 bases in the middle. This clonotype came up many times. The clonotype originates from a man between 70 and 80 years old in good health. The V and J genes are TRBV5-1 and TRBJ2-3; no clear D gene. The specimen sequenced was blood. The CDR3 DNA reads as TGCGCCAGCAGCTTGGATGGTCGCACAGATACGCAGTATTTT. This translates into CASSLDGRTDTQYF.